The clone carrying this T cell receptor beta chain was recorded once. The data belong to a study of blood T cell repertoires in COVID-19. In the study overall: From T cells, B-cell-depleted T cells, or PBMCs came the material, which was cDNA or gDNA.

Clones were read by immunoSEQ multiplex PCR, and TCRdb kept only the in-frame ones, dropping some. The data hold more than 75,000 clones, with about 84% observed a single time. Germline values: CDR1 GTSNPN, CDR2 SVGIG (reference sequence). Losses at the gene ends were 0 bases for V and 7 bases for J; bases not matched to a gene: 15. The CDR3 consists of 17 residues. This chain links TRBV30 with TRBJ2-1; TRBD2 matches at 7 bases. This sequence originates from a woman in her 70s with acute or convalescent COVID-19. Sample: peripheral blood. The CDR3 DNA sequence: TGTGCCTGGAGTGTACAAACAGCGGGACCCCTAGGTAATGAGCAGTTCTTC. As protein: CAWSVQTAGPLGNEQFF. The whole variable domain, filled in from reference TRBV30 and TRBJ2-1, reads SQTIHQWPATLVQPVGSPLSLECTVEGTSNPNLYWYRQAAGRGLQLLFYSVGIGQISSEVPQNLSASRPQDRQFILSSKKLLLSDSGFYLCAWSVQTAGPLGNEQFFGPGTRLTVL.